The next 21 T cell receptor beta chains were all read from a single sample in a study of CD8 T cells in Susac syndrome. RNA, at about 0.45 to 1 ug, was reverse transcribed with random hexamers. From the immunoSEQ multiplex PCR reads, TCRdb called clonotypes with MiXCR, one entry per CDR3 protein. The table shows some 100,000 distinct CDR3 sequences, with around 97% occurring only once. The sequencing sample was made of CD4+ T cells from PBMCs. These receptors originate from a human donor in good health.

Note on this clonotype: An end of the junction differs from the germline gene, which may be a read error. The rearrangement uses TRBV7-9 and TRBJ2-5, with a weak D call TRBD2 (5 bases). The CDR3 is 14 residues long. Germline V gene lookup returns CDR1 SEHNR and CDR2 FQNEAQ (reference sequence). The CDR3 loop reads CAGSSRGIGETQYF. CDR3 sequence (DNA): TGTGCCGGCAGCTCTCGGGGAATAGGAGAGACCCAGTACTTC.

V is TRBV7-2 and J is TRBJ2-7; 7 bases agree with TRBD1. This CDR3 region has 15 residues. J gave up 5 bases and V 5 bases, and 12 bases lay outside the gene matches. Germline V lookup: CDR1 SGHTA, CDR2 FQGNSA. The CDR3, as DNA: TGTGCCAGCAGCGCAGGGGGATCCATCGCCCACGAGCAGTACTTC. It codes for CASSAGGSIAHEQYF.

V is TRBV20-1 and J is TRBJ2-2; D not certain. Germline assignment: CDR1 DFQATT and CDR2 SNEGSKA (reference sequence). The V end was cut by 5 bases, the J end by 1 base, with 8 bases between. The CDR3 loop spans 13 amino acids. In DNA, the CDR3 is TGCAGTGCTCGGCCGCGGAACACCGGGGAGCTGTTTTTT. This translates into CSARPRNTGELFF.

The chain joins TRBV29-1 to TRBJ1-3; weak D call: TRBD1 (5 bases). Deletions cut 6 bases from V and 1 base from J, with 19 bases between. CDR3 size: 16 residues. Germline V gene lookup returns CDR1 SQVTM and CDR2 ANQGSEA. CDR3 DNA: TGCAGCGTGATCCCGAGGGGAGTAGGGTCTGGAAACACCATATATTTT. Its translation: CSVIPRGVGSGNTIYF.

Here the CDR3 reads CASSFGSEQFF. CDR3 coding DNA: TGTGCCAGCAGTTTCGGTTCGGAGCAGTTCTTC. This chain uses TRBV12-3 or TRBV12-4 with TRBJ2-1; D is unresolved. Trimming took off 3 bases at V and 10 bases at J, with 7 bases between the two ends. This CDR3 is 11 amino acids long.

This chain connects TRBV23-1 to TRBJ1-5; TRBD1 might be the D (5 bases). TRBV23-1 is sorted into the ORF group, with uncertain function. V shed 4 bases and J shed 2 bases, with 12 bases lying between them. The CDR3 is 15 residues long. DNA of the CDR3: TGCGCCAGCAGTCGAACCGGGACGGGCAATCAGCCCCAGCATTTT. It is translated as CASSRTGTGNQPQHF.

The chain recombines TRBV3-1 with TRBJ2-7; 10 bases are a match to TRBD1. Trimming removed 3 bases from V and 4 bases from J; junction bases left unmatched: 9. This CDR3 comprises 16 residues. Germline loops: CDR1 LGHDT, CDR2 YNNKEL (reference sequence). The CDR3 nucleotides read TGTGCCAGCAGCCACCTAGACAGGGGGCGCAGGTACGAGCAGTACTTC. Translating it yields CASSHLDRGRRYEQYF.

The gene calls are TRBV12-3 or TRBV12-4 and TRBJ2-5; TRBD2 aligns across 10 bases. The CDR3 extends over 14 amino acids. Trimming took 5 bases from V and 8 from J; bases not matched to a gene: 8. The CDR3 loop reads CASSGQGLATTQYF. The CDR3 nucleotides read TGTGCCAGCAGTGGACAGGGACTAGCGACCACCCAGTACTTC.

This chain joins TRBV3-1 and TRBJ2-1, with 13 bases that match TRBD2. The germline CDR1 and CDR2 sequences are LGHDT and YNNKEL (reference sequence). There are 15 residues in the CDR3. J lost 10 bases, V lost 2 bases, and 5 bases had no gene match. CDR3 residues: CASSQRTSGRTEQFF. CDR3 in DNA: TGTGCCAGCAGCCAACGGACTAGCGGGAGAACCGAGCAGTTCTTC.

This CDR3 reads CASSQGTTVEQYF. The DNA of the CDR3 is TGTGCCAGCAGCCAAGGGACTACCGTCGAGCAGTACTTC. This chain uses TRBV3-1 with TRBJ2-7, with a weak D call TRBD2 (6 bases). V gave up 1 base and J gave up 6 bases, with 10 bases separating them. CDR1 is LGHDT, CDR2 YNNKEL, per germline (reference sequence). This CDR3 has 13 residues.

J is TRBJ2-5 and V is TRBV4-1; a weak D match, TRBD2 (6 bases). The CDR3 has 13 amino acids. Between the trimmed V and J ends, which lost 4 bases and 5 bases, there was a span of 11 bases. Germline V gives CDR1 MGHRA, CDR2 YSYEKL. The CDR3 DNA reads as TGCGCCAGCAGCCTTTTACGGGGGGAGACCCAGTACTTC. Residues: CASSLLRGETQYF.

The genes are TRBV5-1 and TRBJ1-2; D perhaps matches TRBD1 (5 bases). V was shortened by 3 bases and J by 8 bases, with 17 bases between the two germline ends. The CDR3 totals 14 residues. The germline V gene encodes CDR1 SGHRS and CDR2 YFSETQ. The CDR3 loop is CASSSRDHAGGYTF. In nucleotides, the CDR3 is TGCGCCAGCAGCTCCCGGGACCATGCTGGGGGCTACACCTTC. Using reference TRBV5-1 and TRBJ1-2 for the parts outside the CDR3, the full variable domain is KAGVTQTPRYLIKTRGQQVTLSCSPISGHRSVSWYQQTPGQGLQFLFEYFSETQRNKGNFPGRFSGRQFSNSRSEMNVSTLELGDSALYLCASSSRDHAGGYTFGSGTRLTVV.

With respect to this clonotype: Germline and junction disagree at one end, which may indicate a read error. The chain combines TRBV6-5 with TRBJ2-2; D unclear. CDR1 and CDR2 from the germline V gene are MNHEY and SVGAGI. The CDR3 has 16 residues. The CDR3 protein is CASSYSPIGDTGELFF. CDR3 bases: TGTGCCAGCAGCTACTCGCCCATAGGTGACACCGGGGAGCTGTTTTTT.

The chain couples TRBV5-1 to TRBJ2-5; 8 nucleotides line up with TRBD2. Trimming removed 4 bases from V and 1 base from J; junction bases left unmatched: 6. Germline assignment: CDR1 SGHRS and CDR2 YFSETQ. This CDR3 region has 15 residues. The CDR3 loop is CASSPDSGIQETQYF. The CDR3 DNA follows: TGCGCCAGCAGCCCCGATAGCGGGATCCAAGAGACCCAGTACTTC.

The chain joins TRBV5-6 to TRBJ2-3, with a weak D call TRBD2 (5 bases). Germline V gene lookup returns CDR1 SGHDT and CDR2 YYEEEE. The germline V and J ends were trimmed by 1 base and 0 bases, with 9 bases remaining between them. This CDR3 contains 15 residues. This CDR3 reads CASSLRRVSTDTQYF. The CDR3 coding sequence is TGTGCCAGCAGCTTGCGGCGGGTCAGCACAGATACGCAGTATTTT.

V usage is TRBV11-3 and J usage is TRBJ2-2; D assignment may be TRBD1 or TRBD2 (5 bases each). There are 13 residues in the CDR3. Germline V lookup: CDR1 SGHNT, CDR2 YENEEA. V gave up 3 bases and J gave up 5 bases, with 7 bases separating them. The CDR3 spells CASSFRETGELFF. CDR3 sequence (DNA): TGTGCCAGCAGCTTCAGGGAGACCGGGGAGCTGTTTTTT.

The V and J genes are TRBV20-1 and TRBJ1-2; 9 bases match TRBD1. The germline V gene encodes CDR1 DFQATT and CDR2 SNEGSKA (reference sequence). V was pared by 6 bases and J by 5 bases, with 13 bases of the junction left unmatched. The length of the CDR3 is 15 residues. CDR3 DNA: TGCAGTGCCACCATCTTGGACAGGGGAAGTTATGGCTACACCTTC. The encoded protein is CSATILDRGSYGYTF.

The CDR3, as DNA: TGTGCCAGCAGTTCCGGGGCGAAGACCCAGTACTTC. Translating gives CASSSGAKTQYF. The V call is TRBV28, the J call TRBJ2-5; perhaps D is TRBD1 or TRBD2 (5 bases each). Germline V lookup: CDR1 MDHEN, CDR2 SYDVKM. The CDR3 spans 12 residues. Trimming took off 4 bases at V and 6 bases at J, with 9 bases between the two ends.

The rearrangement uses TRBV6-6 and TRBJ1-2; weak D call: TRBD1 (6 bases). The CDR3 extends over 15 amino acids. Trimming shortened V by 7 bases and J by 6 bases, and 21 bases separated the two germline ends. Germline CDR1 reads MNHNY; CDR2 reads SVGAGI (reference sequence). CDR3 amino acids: CASNVQGRRLNGYTF. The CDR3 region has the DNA TGTGCCAGCAACGTACAGGGTAGGCGTCTGAATGGCTACACCTTC.

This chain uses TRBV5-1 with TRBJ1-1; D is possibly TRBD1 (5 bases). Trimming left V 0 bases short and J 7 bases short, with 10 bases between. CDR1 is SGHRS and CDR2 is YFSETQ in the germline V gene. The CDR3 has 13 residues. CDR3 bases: TGCGCCAGCAGCTTGGGTTCGACAGTTGAAGCTTTCTTT. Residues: CASSLGSTVEAFF.

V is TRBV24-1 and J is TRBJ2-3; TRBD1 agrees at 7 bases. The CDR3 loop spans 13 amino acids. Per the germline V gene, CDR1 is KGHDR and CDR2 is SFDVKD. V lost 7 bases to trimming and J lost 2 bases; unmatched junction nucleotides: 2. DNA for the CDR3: TGTGCCACCAGAGGGGGCCCCACAGATACGCAGTATTTT. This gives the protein CATRGGPTDTQYF.